This TCR beta chain was identified during a study of blood T cell repertoires in COVID-19. The overall study: Sources were T cells, B-cell-depleted T cells, or PBMCs; the material itself was cDNA or gDNA.

The CDR3 loop spans 13 amino acids. CDR1 and CDR2 (germline): KGHDR, SFDVKD. V was pared by 7 bases and J by 2 bases, with 8 bases between. Method: immunoSEQ multiplex PCR; TCRdb's copy keeps in-frame clones and lacks some. The sample holds roughly 60,000 clones, around 86% seen once. Material: peripheral blood. This clonotype was sampled from a middle-aged man with acute or convalescent COVID-19. V is TRBV24-1 and J is TRBJ1-3; tentatively, D is TRBD1 (6 bases). CDR3 sequence: CATRRGTGNTIYF. As DNA, the CDR3 is TGTGCCACCAGGAGGGGGACTGGAAACACCATATATTTT.